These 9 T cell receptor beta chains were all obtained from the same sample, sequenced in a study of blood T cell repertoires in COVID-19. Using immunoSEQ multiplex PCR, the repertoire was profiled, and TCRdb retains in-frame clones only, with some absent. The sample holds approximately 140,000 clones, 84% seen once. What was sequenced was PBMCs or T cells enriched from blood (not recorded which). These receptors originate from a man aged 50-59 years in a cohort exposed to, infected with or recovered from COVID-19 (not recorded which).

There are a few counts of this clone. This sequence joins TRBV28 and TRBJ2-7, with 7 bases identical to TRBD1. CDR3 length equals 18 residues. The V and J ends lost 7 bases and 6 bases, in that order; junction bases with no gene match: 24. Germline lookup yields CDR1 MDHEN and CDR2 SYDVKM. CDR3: CASNLQTGLSPLGFEQYF. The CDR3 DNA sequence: TGTGCCAGCAACCTTCAGACAGGGCTTTCCCCCCTAGGGTTCGAGCAGTACTTC. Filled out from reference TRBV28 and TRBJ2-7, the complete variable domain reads DVKVTQSSRYLVKRTGEKVFLECVQDMDHENMFWYRQDPGLGLRLIYFSYDVKMKEKGDIPEGYSVSREKKERFSLILESASTNQTSMYLCASNLQTGLSPLGFEQYFGPGTRLTVT.

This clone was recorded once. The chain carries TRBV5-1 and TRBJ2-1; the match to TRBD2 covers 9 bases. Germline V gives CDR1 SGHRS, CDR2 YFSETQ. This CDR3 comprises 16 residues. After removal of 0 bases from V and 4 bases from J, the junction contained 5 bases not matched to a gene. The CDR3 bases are TGCGCCAGCAGCTTGGAGCCTAGCGGGATATACAATGAGCAGTTCTTC. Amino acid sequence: CASSLEPSGIYNEQFF.

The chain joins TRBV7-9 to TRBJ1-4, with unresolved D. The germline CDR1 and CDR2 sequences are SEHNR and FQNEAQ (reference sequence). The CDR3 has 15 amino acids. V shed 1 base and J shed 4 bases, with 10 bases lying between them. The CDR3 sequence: CASSLGSGNNEKLFF. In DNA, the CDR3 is TGTGCCAGCAGCTTAGGTAGCGGAAATAATGAAAAACTGTTTTTT.

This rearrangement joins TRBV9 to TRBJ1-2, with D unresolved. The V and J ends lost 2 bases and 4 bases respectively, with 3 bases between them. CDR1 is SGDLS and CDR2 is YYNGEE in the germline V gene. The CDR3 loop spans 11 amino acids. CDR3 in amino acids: CASSVVYGYTF. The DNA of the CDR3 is TGTGCCAGCAGCGTCGTCTATGGCTACACCTTC.

The CDR3: CASSLGDRGQFF. The CDR3 DNA sequence: TGTGCCAGCAGCTTAGGGGACAGGGGGCAGTTCTTC. J is TRBJ2-1 and V is TRBV11-2; 10 bases match TRBD1. The CDR3 totals 12 residues. V gave up 1 base and J gave up 12 bases; unmatched junction bases: 0. Germline V lookup: CDR1 SGHAT, CDR2 FQNNGV.

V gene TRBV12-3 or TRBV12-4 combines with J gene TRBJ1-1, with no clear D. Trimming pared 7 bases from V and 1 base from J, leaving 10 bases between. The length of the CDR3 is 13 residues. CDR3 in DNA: TGTGCCAGCAAAAGAAAGCCGAACACTGAAGCTTTCTTT. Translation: CASKRKPNTEAFF.

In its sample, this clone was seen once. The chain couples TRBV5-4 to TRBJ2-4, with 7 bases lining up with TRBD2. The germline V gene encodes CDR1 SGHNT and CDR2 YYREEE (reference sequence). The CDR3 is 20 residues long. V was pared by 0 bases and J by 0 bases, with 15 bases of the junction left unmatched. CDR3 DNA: TGTGCCAGCAGCTTGGTCTCCCCGAGGCTAGCGGATCTAGCCAAAAACATTCAGTACTTC. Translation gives CASSLVSPRLADLAKNIQYF.

CDR3 DNA sequence: TGCGCCAGCAGCAGACAAGATAGGCGCATTTCGGGGGATGAGCAGTTCTTC. Its protein is CASSRQDRRISGDEQFF. The gene calls are TRBV4-3 and TRBJ2-1, with TRBD2 as a possible D gene (6 bases). The CDR3 length is 17 residues. CDR1 and CDR2 from the germline V gene are LGHNA and YSLEER. V gave up 5 bases and J gave up 8 bases, with 25 bases separating them.

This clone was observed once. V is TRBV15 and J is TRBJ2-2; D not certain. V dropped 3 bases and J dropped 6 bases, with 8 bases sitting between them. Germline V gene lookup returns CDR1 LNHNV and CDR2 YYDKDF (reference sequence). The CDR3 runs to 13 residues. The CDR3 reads CATSSRFSGELFF. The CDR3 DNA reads TGTGCCACCAGCAGCCGGTTTTCCGGGGAGCTGTTTTTT.